This entry features one TCR beta chain sequence. The target antigen is unknown. This CDR3 has 11 residues. V was shortened by 3 bases and J by 8 bases, with 5 bases between the two germline ends. Germline CDR1 reads LGHNT; CDR2 reads FRNRAP. This record belongs to a study of T cell responses to AZD1222 COVID-19 vaccine. Whole-study findings and limits: Samples come after the peak T cell response, not at day 14.

Libraries were prepared by immunoSEQ multiplex PCR; TCRdb keeps only in-frame clonotypes and omits some of them. The table lists some 130,000 clones, 90% to 95% of them singletons. The chain employs TRBV12-5 and TRBJ1-5; D is undetermined. The sequence was obtained from an adult who received the AZD1222 COVID-19 vaccine. Material: peripheral blood, obtained 28 days after the second AZD1222 dose. The DNA for the CDR3 is TGTGCTAGTGGTTTTAGTGAGCCCCAGCATTTT. It yields the protein CASGFSEPQHF.